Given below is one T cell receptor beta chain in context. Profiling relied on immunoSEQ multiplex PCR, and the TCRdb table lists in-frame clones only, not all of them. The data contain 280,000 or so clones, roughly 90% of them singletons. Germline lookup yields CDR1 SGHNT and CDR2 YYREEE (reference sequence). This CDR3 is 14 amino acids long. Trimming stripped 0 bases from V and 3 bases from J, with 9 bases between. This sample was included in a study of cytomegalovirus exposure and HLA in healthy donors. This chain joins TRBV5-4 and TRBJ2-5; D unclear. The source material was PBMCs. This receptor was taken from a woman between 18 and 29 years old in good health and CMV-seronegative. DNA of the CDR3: TGTGCCAGCAGCTTGGCCGACACAAAAGAGACCCAGTACTTC. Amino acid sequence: CASSLADTKETQYF.